Detailed here is one T cell receptor beta chain. The sample belongs to a study of blood T cell repertoires in COVID-19. Profiling relied on immunoSEQ multiplex PCR, and the TCRdb table lists in-frame clones only, not all of them. The sample consists of about 190,000 clones, about 88% of them appearing once. Trimming took off 7 bases at V and 3 bases at J, with 15 bases between the two ends. CDR3 length: 14 amino acids. CDR1 is SGHDN and CDR2 is FVKESK in the germline V gene. This chain connects TRBV14 to TRBJ1-1, with a tentative D call TRBD1 (5 bases). Sequencing used PBMCs or T cells enriched from blood (not recorded which). The receptor comes from a woman younger than 45 who had recovered from COVID-19. The CDR3: CASTPLGGDTEAFF. CDR3 bases: TGTGCCAGCACCCCCCTGGGGGGGGACACTGAAGCTTTCTTT.